The 3 T cell receptor beta chains below come from one sample, sequenced in a study of T-cell reconstitution after alpha-beta-depleted transplantation in children. As it was prepared, the TCRbeta library received unique molecular identifiers. MiXCR, applied by TCRdb to the PCR reads, yields one record per CDR3 protein. The table lists approximately 230,000 distinct CDR3 sequences, under 30% of them singletons. Sequencing used PBMCs, obtained before TCRalphabeta/CD19-depleted stem cell transplant. Receptors originate from a girl under 10 years old with Fanconi anemia, due to receive a stem cell transplant.

The V gene is TRBV20-1, the J gene TRBJ2-3; possible D gene TRBD1, 6 bases. Deletions cut 3 bases from V and 2 bases from J, with 9 bases between. This CDR3 spans 13 amino acids. Germline V gene data show CDR1 as DFQATT and CDR2 as SNEGSKA (reference sequence). The CDR3 region is CSASQGPTDTQYF. In DNA, the CDR3 is TGCAGTGCTAGCCAGGGGCCCACAGATACGCAGTATTTT.

The genes are TRBV29-1 and TRBJ1-1, with a possible D match to TRBD1 (6 bases). Germline CDR1 SQVTM, CDR2 ANQGSEA. V shed 4 bases and J shed 5 bases, with 11 bases lying between them. This CDR3 region has 12 residues. CDR3 in DNA: TGCAGCGTTGTAGGGGGGGATACTGAAGCTTTCTTT. Its protein is CSVVGGDTEAFF.

This clonotype has a count of ten or more. Written as DNA, the CDR3 is TGCAGTGCTAGAGGACAGGGAGATACCGGGGAGCTGTTTTTT. Translation gives CSARGQGDTGELFF. The chain uses TRBV20-1 and TRBJ2-2; TRBD1 agrees at 7 bases. Germline V gene lookup returns CDR1 DFQATT and CDR2 SNEGSKA (reference sequence). V lost 1 base, J lost 5 bases, and 4 bases stayed unmatched. The length of the CDR3 is 14 residues.